Listed below are T cell receptor beta chains from one sample, sequenced in a study of T cell responses to AZD1222 COVID-19 vaccine. Assay used: immunoSEQ multiplex PCR; TCRdb lists only in-frame clones, some missing. The sample has 150,000 to 200,000 clones, around 92% seen once; the top ten hold 2.3%. The starting material was peripheral blood, obtained on day 0 of AZD1222 vaccination. The receptors derive from an adult in good health. The CDR3 runs from the conserved cysteine through the conserved F or W. The order of the fields is CDR3 protein, D gene, CDR3 length, V gene. D genes are given only for firm matches.

CASTPAPGHEETQYF	-	15	TRBV7-9
CASSFRGWGSSGNTIYF	-	17	TRBV13
CASSQGGANTGELFF	-	15	TRBV3-1/TRBV3-2
CASSVDGSGAGNEQFF	-	16	TRBV9
CASSYSTTGELFF	-	13	TRBV6-2/TRBV6-3
CASSHGQGGLNTEAFF	TRBD1	16	TRBV4-1
CASSLSLTVTQYF	-	13	TRBV11-2
CASSQLAGGSYNEQFF	TRBD2	16	TRBV3-1/TRBV3-2
CASSWDSNSPLHF	TRBD1	13	TRBV5-5
CSASPGGSPYYGYTF	TRBD1	15	TRBV20-1
CASSIPGTYGYTF	-	13	TRBV19
CASSPGTVTTNEKLFF	TRBD1	16	TRBV5-4
CASSIGIQETQYF	-	13	TRBV19
CASTFGHSPNSPLHF	-	15	TRBV10-1
CASSPRADNSPLHF	-	14	TRBV18
CASSLGSWAGELFF	-	14	TRBV11-1
CASSIEGSGNQPQHF	-	15	TRBV19
CASSQDPASGNIQYF	-	15	TRBV4-3
CASSQDSGYEQYF	-	13	TRBV4-3
CASRDRGHRGYTF	TRBD1	13	TRBV2
CASSIVASTDTQYF	-	14	TRBV19
CSVECKQGPTDTQYF	-	15	TRBV29-1
CASSKCQGRSTDTQYF	-	16	TRBV21-1
CASSQGTSGGSTDTQYF	TRBD2	17	TRBV4-2
CASSLKLGSFNEQFF	-	15	TRBV27
CASSQRGGEETQYF	TRBD2	14	TRBV3-1/TRBV3-2
CAWRTDRGRIGYTF	TRBD1	14	TRBV30
CASSPRGGRNYGYTF	-	15	TRBV7-3
CASRTGVNTGELFF	TRBD1	14	TRBV19
CASSLLAETQYF	-	12	TRBV12-3/TRBV12-4
CAISESAGEQFF	-	12	TRBV10-3
CASSSNYRGTAGELFF	TRBD1	16	TRBV5-4
CASKIFAGVDTGELFF	TRBD2	16	TRBV5-1
CASSEEGPRGLYGYTF	TRBD1	16	TRBV2
CASSFGQASSGNTIYF	TRBD1	16	TRBV7-6
CASSDFGGVSNQPQHF	-	16	TRBV6-1
CASSPRGGRSYEQYF	-	15	TRBV19
CATSRDGGATNEKLFF	-	16	TRBV15
CASSLLAGTYEQYF	-	14	TRBV28
CASGYRQGMNTEAFF	TRBD1	15	TRBV12-5
CASSPTYAGGHEQYF	TRBD2	15	TRBV7-3
CASSFLAGGNNEQFF	TRBD1	15	TRBV5-6
CASKIGDSYNEQFF	-	14	TRBV7-9
CASSQVQMNTEAFF	-	14	TRBV3-1/TRBV3-2
CASSPRGSGGETQYF	-	15	TRBV5-5
CASTGFGGEKLFF	-	13	TRBV6-5
CATSRDHPGSAGNTIYF	-	17	TRBV15
CASSSRTGEVGGNTIYF	TRBD1	17	TRBV7-2
CASRQGTGELFF	-	12	TRBV3-1/TRBV3-2
CASSPKGLAGAGTGELFF	TRBD2	18	TRBV3-1/TRBV3-2
CASSYWAGNQPQHF	-	14	TRBV6-2/TRBV6-3
CAWRASLGTSGRSSYEQYF	TRBD2	19	TRBV30